Described below is a single T cell receptor beta chain sequence and its context. What this receptor recognizes is not known. Base qualities were left out, and no much larger clone turns up one base away. The data were obtained in a study of Ad26.COV2.S vaccination and SARS-CoV-2 variants (dated by TCRdb to the early 2020s). Background on the whole study: Sequencing of the TCRbeta repertoire served to evaluate the specificity and breadth of SARS-CoV-2-reactive T cell receptors following Ad26.COV2.S vaccination. The TCR-sequenced set comprised around 30 samples: about 19 Ad26.COV2.S vaccine recipients, 5 placebo recipients and 8 SARS-CoV-2 convalescent individuals. Overall study outcomes, separate from this receptor: Comparable non-spike TCR breadth was observed between vaccine and placebo recipients, consistent with only spike being contained in the vaccine. After vaccination, spike-specific CD8+ and CD4+ T cell responses were reported to show substantial breadth. Compared with placebo recipients, Ad26.COV2.S recipients showed higher spike-specific TCR breadth (P = 0.0014). It was noted by the authors that total T cell responses may have been underestimated by the TCR breadth and depth analyses.

Including the terminal cysteine and phenylalanine, the CDR3 comprises 14 residues. Kept here is only the CDR3 DNA, which spans 42 bases and is read in frame from base 1. V sheds 4 bases and J sheds 3 bases, leaving 10 bases between their ends. CDR1 and CDR2 are drawn from the germline V gene: SNHLY, FYNNEI. TCRbeta CDR3 regions were sequenced with the immunoSEQ Assay. After extraction, genomic DNA underwent amplification by bias-controlled multiplex PCR, followed by high-throughput sequencing. Processing in the source paper ran as follows. To quantify the absolute abundance of each unique TCRbeta CDR3 region, sequences were collapsed and filtered. T cell fraction was estimated by normalizing TCRbeta template counts to usable DNA, with usable DNA measured through amplification of reference genes found in all nucleated cells. Repertoire TCRs were annotated as SARS-CoV-2-specific by exact matching of V gene, CDR3 amino acid sequence and J gene to a known reactive TCR set. MIRA supplied the reference SARS-CoV-2 TCR set, which was filtered for enrichment in COVID-19-positive ImmuneCODE repertoires so that public or cross-reactive TCRs were removed. Using the MIRA antigens, annotated TCRs were further analysed by specific ORF or by position within an ORF. Depth was the summed frequency of annotated unique rearrangements, while breadth was defined as annotated unique rearrangements over total unique productive rearrangements. Two-sided Wilcoxon rank-sum tests were used to compare TCR breadth between groups. In its TCRdb copy, this immuneACCESS table keeps in-frame sequences only and misses some clones. Where compared with another copy, unresolved V genes explain less than half of these, and the others have no known cause. The V and J calls and clone size were taken over from that table, and D and trimming were inferred from the DNA. In this sample the table shows 350,000 to 450,000 clones, about 91% of which occur a single time. Under 5% of the sample lies in the top ten.

The sample's time point label, in plain terms: individuals recovered from natural SARS-CoV-2 infection. The rearranged segments are TRBV2 and TRBJ1-5; the D segment could be TRBD1, given 6 matching bases. The clonotype comes from a human donor who had recovered from COVID-19. Sequencing was performed on peripheral blood, taken after recovery from COVID-19. CDR3 reads: CASSAGQHNQPQHF. Read as DNA, the sequence is TGTGCCAGCAGTGCAGGACAGCACAATCAGCCCCAGCATTTT.